The rows below give T cell receptor beta chains drawn from one sample of a study of blood T cells in healthy people across ages. One entry per CDR3 protein, called by TCRdb with MiXCR from the 5' RACE reads. The profile shows under 850,000 distinct CDR3 sequences, roughly 34% of them singletons. Sequences were obtained from blood. Source of these receptors: a man younger than 30 in good health. Both conserved end residues are part of each CDR3. The D gene is left open where the match is weak. Size values are once, few and many counts, or a class for expanded clones, and some rows have none.

.,.,TRBJ2-3,TRBV13,CASSLGPYSTDTQYF,TGTGCCAGCAGCTTAGGACCCTATTCCACAGATACGCAGTATTTT
TRBD2,.,TRBJ2-1,TRBV7-2,CASSPESGVYNEQFF,TGTGCCAGCAGCCCCGAGAGCGGGGTGTACAATGAGCAGTTCTTC
.,.,TRBJ2-1,TRBV27,CASVPRGWNNEQFF,TGTGCCAGCGTGCCCAGGGGATGGAACAATGAGCAGTTCTTC
TRBD2,.,TRBJ2-5,TRBV20-1,CSGKRGGETQYF,TGCAGTGGAAAGCGGGGGGGAGAGACCCAGTACTTC
TRBD2,many,TRBJ2-3,TRBV5-1,CASSQGLARTDTQYF,TGCGCCAGCAGCCAGGGACTAGCGAGGACAGATACGCAGTATTTT
.,.,TRBJ2-1,TRBV10-3,CAISNRDNSVNEQFF,TGTGCCATCAGTAACAGGGATAACTCGGTAAATGAGCAGTTCTTC
TRBD2,once,TRBJ2-7,TRBV12-3/TRBV12-4,CASSSLAGGPYNEQYF,TGTGCCAGCAGTTCGCTAGCGGGGGGACCTTACAATGAGCAGTACTTC
TRBD2,.,TRBJ2-1,TRBV27,CASSLCPSGFYNEQFF,TGTGCCAGCAGTTTATGTCCTAGCGGATTCTACAATGAGCAGTTCTTC
.,few,TRBJ2-1,TRBV7-2,CASSLATAYGEQFF,TGTGCCAGCAGCTTAGCCACAGCATACGGTGAGCAGTTCTTC
.,.,TRBJ2-7,TRBV20-1,CSARGPVASYEQYF,TGCAGTGCTAGAGGGCCAGTCGCCTCCTACGAGCAGTACTTC
TRBD2,many,TRBJ2-5,TRBV7-7,CASSLVGLGAETQYF,TGTGCTAGCAGCTTAGTGGGACTAGGTGCAGAGACCCAGTACTTC
.,.,TRBJ2-1,TRBV7-9,CASSSLRGRSYNEQFF,TGTGCCAGCAGCTCCCTTAGGGGTCGCTCCTACAATGAGCAGTTCTTC
.,few,TRBJ2-2,TRBV12-3/TRBV12-4,CASSFGGPVAGELFF,TGTGCCAGCAGTTTCGGAGGGCCCGTGGCCGGGGAGCTGTTTTTT
.,many,TRBJ2-1,TRBV20-1,CSARLPWGAENEQFF,TGCAGTGCTAGGCTGCCCTGGGGGGCCGAGAATGAGCAGTTCTTC
.,.,TRBJ1-1,TRBV7-8,CASSLLDSENTEAFF,TGTGCCAGCAGCTTACTAGACAGTGAGAACACTGAAGCTTTCTTT
.,many,TRBJ2-3,TRBV2,CASGSQGGDTQYF,TGTGCCAGCGGGTCCCAGGGAGGAGATACGCAGTATTTT
.,.,TRBJ2-7,TRBV25-1,CASRDLGTASMLAEQYF,TGTGCCAGCAGAGACCTCGGGACCGCGAGTATGTTGGCCGAGCAGTACTTC
.,.,TRBJ1-1,TRBV15,CATSREGPGNTEAFF,TGTGCCACCAGCAGAGAGGGTCCGGGTAACACTGAAGCTTTCTTT
.,few,TRBJ1-4,TRBV6-5,CASGEGEDEKLFF,TGTGCCTCGGGGGAGGGCGAGGACGAAAAACTGTTTTTT
.,.,TRBJ1-6,TRBV30,CAWRPRLRGDSPLHF,TGTGCCTGGAGACCGCGTCTAAGAGGGGATTCACCCCTCCACTTT
.,once,TRBJ1-3,TRBV9,CASSVGSGSGNTIYF,TGTGCCAGCAGCGTAGGATCTGGCTCTGGAAACACCATATATTTT
TRBD1,.,TRBJ2-6,TRBV5-1,CASSPLRKDRVNPGANVLTF,TGCGCCAGCAGCCCCCTCCGAAAAGACAGGGTTAACCCCGGGGCCAACGTCCTGACTTTC